The next 21 T cell receptor beta chains were all read from a single sample in a study of T cells after yellow fever vaccination (dated by TCRdb to about 2019). The library was built by means of 5' RACE. Sequencing was performed on an Illumina HiSeq 2500. TCRdb handled the public reads itself, with Q25 trimming in fastp and clone calling in MiXCR, and kept productive beta chains. Rows matching on CDR3 protein sequence are summarized as one entry with the most common DNA and genes. Across this sample there are approximately 340,000 distinct CDR3 sequences, with more than 8.5% seen only once. The ten biggest clones cover approximately 19% of the sample. In light of the paper, this sample's treatment or condition label describes: live attenuated yellow fever vaccine strain. Sequenced material: PBMCs, taken on the day of the first yellow fever vaccination. Receptors were obtained from a man younger than 35 who received the YFV17D yellow fever vaccine.

The chain links TRBV27 to TRBJ1-2; D is uncertain. CDR1 MNHEY and CDR2 SMNVEV come from the germline V gene (reference sequence). The CDR3 loop spans 14 amino acids. Trimming took off 2 bases at V and 4 bases at J, with 11 bases between the two ends. CDR3 sequence: CASSLSWGGYGYTF. The CDR3 DNA reads as TGTGCCAGCAGTTTAAGCTGGGGAGGCTATGGCTACACCTTC.

This clonotype showed up just a few times. CDR3 bases: TGTGCCAGCAGTGCCCGAAAATATCCGAACACTGAAGCTTTCTTT. It yields the protein CASSARKYPNTEAFF. This chain joins TRBV27 and TRBJ1-1, with D hard to call. CDR1 is MNHEY, CDR2 SMNVEV, per germline (reference sequence). The CDR3 consists of 15 residues. V gave up 5 bases and J gave up 1 base, with 14 bases separating them.

J is TRBJ2-2 and V is TRBV5-1; weak D call: TRBD2 (6 bases). Germline V gives CDR1 SGHRS, CDR2 YFSETQ. CDR3 size: 13 residues. The V and J ends lost 4 bases and 6 bases respectively, with 10 bases between them. The CDR3 sequence: CASSRTSPGELFF. As DNA, the CDR3 is TGCGCCAGCAGCCGAACTAGCCCCGGGGAGCTGTTTTTT.

This clonotype was detected a few times. The chain links TRBV4-1 to TRBJ2-1; 8 bases fit TRBD1. This CDR3 contains 15 residues. Per germline, CDR1 MGHRA and CDR2 YSYEKL. The J segment lost 4 bases and the V segment lost 4 bases, leaving 6 bases of the junction unmatched. Written as DNA, the CDR3 is TGCGCCAGCAGCCCCCGACAGGGGATTTACAATGAGCAGTTCTTC. It is translated as CASSPRQGIYNEQFF.

A remark on this clonotype: Given a much more abundant clone one base away, this may be a read error. The J gene is TRBJ1-1, the V gene TRBV5-1; D remains unclear. Germline assignment: CDR1 SGHRS and CDR2 YFSETQ. This CDR3 comprises 12 residues. The CDR3 loop reads CGSSVEGTEAFF. The CDR3, as DNA: TGCGGCAGCAGCGTTGAGGGAACTGAAGCTTTCTTT.

The V and J genes are TRBV12-3 or TRBV12-4 and TRBJ1-1; D is possibly TRBD1 (6 bases). The CDR3 covers 15 residues. V was clipped by 7 bases and J by 8 bases, with 23 bases between them. In nucleotides, the CDR3 is TGTGCCAGCACCGCCGGCGGGGGCGTGAGTTTAGAAGCTTTCTTT. Translation gives CASTAGGGVSLEAFF.

This clonotype was counted at least ten times. The chain has TRBV4-2 and TRBJ2-2; TRBD2 agrees at 9 bases. Germline V CDR1 and CDR2: LGHNA, YNFKEQ. This CDR3 contains 16 residues. Unmatched junction bases numbered 8, after V lost 4 bases and J lost 5 bases. As DNA, the CDR3 is TGTGCCAGCAGCCCCACCGCGGGGGGGCGAACCGGGGAGCTGTTTTTT. It yields the protein CASSPTAGGRTGELFF.

This clonotype was counted only a few times. V usage is TRBV20-1 and J usage is TRBJ1-2; weak D call: TRBD1 (6 bases). Trimming cost V 4 bases and J 7 bases, with 22 bases left between them. CDR1 is DFQATT and CDR2 is SNEGSKA in the germline V gene (reference sequence). This CDR3 spans 15 amino acids. The CDR3: CSANAFQRGVGGYTF. CDR3 sequence (DNA): TGCAGTGCTAATGCATTTCAAAGGGGGGTGGGTGGCTACACCTTC.

This clonotype has a count of ten or more. The chain is built from TRBV12-3 or TRBV12-4 and TRBJ2-5; 11 bases fit TRBD1. CDR3 size: 15 residues. J gave up 5 bases and V 4 bases, and 6 bases lay outside the gene matches. CDR3: CASSSGQGAWETQYF. As DNA, the CDR3 is TGTGCCAGCAGTTCCGGACAGGGGGCTTGGGAGACCCAGTACTTC.

This rearrangement joins TRBV20-1 to TRBJ2-1, with 8 nucleotides matching TRBD1. Germline V lookup: CDR1 DFQATT, CDR2 SNEGSKA (reference sequence). V was clipped by 0 bases and J by 5 bases; unmatched bases: 6. The CDR3 spans 15 residues. As DNA, the CDR3 is TGCAGTGCTAGAGATGGTCCGACAGGGGACAATGAGCAGTTCTTC. Encoded protein: CSARDGPTGDNEQFF.

This clonotype was counted ten times or more. The rearrangement joins TRBV4-1 to TRBJ2-1; D might be TRBD2 (7 bases). The germline V gene has CDR1 MGHRA and CDR2 YSYEKL. Trimming shortened V by 3 bases and J by 7 bases, and 19 bases separated the two germline ends. The CDR3 contains 16 residues. The CDR3 DNA follows: TGCGCCAGCAGCCACACGGGGCGGGGGCCGAGGAATGAGCAGTTCTTC. Translating it yields CASSHTGRGPRNEQFF.

This clonotype was seen only a few times. Here the CDR3 DNA reads TGTGCCATCAGTGAAAGACAGGCCCGATGGCCCCAGCATTTT. It translates to CAISERQARWPQHF. V and J are TRBV10-3 and TRBJ1-5; the D gene is possibly TRBD1 (6 bases). Between the trimmed V and J ends, which lost 3 bases and 9 bases, there was a span of 15 bases. Germline lookup yields CDR1 ENHRY and CDR2 SYGVKD. This CDR3 has 14 amino acids.

The genes are TRBV5-8 and TRBJ2-7; 7 positions agree with TRBD1. Germline V gives CDR1 SGHTS, CDR2 YDEGEE. J lost 4 bases, V lost 3 bases, and 7 bases had no gene match. The CDR3 length is 14 residues. The CDR3 DNA reads TGTGCCAGCAGCTACCGGGACAGACGTTACGAGCAGTACTTC. It yields the protein CASSYRDRRYEQYF. The full variable domain, in which reference TRBV5-8 and TRBJ2-7 provide the parts outside the CDR3, is EAGVTQSPTHLIKTRGQQATLRCSPISGHTSVYWYQQALGLGLQFLLWYDEGEERNRGNFPPRFSGRQFPNYSSELNVNALELEDSALYLCASSYRDRRYEQYFGPGTRLTVT.

This clonotype was counted ten times or more. This chain links TRBV7-8 with TRBJ2-7; no clear D. Germline V gives CDR1 SGHVS, CDR2 FQNEAQ. The germline V and J ends were trimmed by 2 bases and 1 base, with 15 bases remaining between them. The CDR3 loop spans 16 amino acids. The CDR3 spells CASSLSITSPSYEQYF. DNA of the CDR3: TGTGCCAGCAGCTTATCCATCACCAGCCCGTCCTACGAGCAGTACTTC.

This clonotype was recorded at least ten times. The chain combines TRBV10-3 with TRBJ2-1; D gene unclear. This CDR3 has 15 amino acids. The ends were cut back, 2 bases at V and 9 bases at J, with 17 bases in the middle. Germline V gene data show CDR1 as ENHRY and CDR2 as SYGVKD. The CDR3 is CAISEVTKYTSEQFF. CDR3 sequence (DNA): TGTGCCATCAGTGAGGTAACTAAGTATACAAGTGAGCAGTTCTTC.

This sequence joins TRBV3-1 and TRBJ2-7, with D unclear. V shed 0 bases and J shed 2 bases, with 11 bases lying between them. The germline gives CDR1 LGHDT, CDR2 YNNKEL (reference sequence). The length of the CDR3 is 15 residues. For the CDR3, the DNA is TGTGCCAGCAGCCAAGATTCCGCAGTAACCTACGAGCAGTACTTC. Residues: CASSQDSAVTYEQYF.

On this clonotype: The junction departs from germline at one end; a sequencing error may be responsible. The V call is TRBV3-1, the J call TRBJ2-6, with 9 bases that match TRBD1. Looked up from germline, CDR1 is LGHDT and CDR2 is YNNKEL (reference sequence). The CDR3 is made up of 19 amino acids. The CDR3 DNA is TGTGCCAGCGGCCAAGGATTTCCGGGACAGGGATCTGGGGCCAACGTCCTGACTTTC. This translates into CASGQGFPGQGSGANVLTF.

This clonotype was seen a few times. The J gene is TRBJ2-7, the V gene TRBV7-2, with 8 bases aligning to TRBD1. The ends lost 0 bases at V and 6 bases at J; junction bases unmatched: 7. Germline CDR1 SGHTA, CDR2 FQGNSA. The CDR3 runs to 15 residues. CDR3 DNA sequence: TGTGCCAGCAGCTTAGCGCAGGGGGCCTGGGGCGAGCAGTACTTC. Translation: CASSLAQGAWGEQYF.

This clonotype was recorded at least ten times. The V gene is TRBV5-1, the J gene TRBJ1-6; 8 positions match TRBD1. Per germline, CDR1 SGHRS and CDR2 YFSETQ. Trimming took 4 bases from V and 7 from J; bases not matched to a gene: 7. CDR3 length equals 15 residues. The CDR3 bases are TGCGCCAGCAGCCAAGGACAGGGTGCCAATTCACCCCTCCACTTT. It translates to CASSQGQGANSPLHF.

This clonotype was seen a handful of times. The gene calls are TRBV5-1 and TRBJ1-1; D perhaps matches TRBD1 (5 bases). The V gene lost 1 base and the J gene lost 13 bases, with 14 bases spanning the gap. This CDR3 spans 12 amino acids. The V gene's germline CDR1 is SGHRS and CDR2 YFSETQ. CDR3 loop: CASSLYRDSFFF. As DNA, the CDR3 is TGCGCCAGCAGCTTGTACCGGGACTCTTTTTTCTTT. The whole variable domain, remainder taken from reference TRBV5-1 and TRBJ1-1, is KAGVTQTPRYLIKTRGQQVTLSCSPISGHRSVSWYQQTPGQGLQFLFEYFSETQRNKGNFPGRFSGRQFSNSRSEMNVSTLELGDSALYLCASSLYRDSFFFGQGTRLTVV.

The chain combines TRBV20-1 with TRBJ2-5; 8 bases fit TRBD2. Germline loops: CDR1 DFQATT, CDR2 SNEGSKA (reference sequence). The J segment lost 4 bases and the V segment lost 4 bases, leaving 11 bases of the junction unmatched. The CDR3 length is 15 residues. This CDR3 is CSATLGGAGIETQYF. The DNA of the CDR3 is TGCAGTGCTACCCTCGGGGGGGCGGGGATAGAGACCCAGTACTTC.